Following are 12 T cell receptor beta chains from one sample sequenced in a study of tissue T cells after allogeneic stem cell transplantation. Libraries were prepared by immunoSEQ multiplex PCR; TCRdb keeps only in-frame clonotypes and omits some of them. The data hold some 8,000 clones, with around 40% observed a single time. Documented time point: mouse harvest day 14 after allogeneic transplant. Each mouse received 10^7 T-cell-depleted marrow cells plus 10^6 splenic CD5+ T cells by tail vein. The sequenced sample was skin. Receptor source: a female BALB/c mouse given C57BL/6 T cells with graft-versus-host disease after an allogeneic hematopoietic cell transplant.

A note on this clone: Any gene name here is a mouse gene name. The CDR3 end lies 1 residue beyond the end of the read and is filled in from the germline J gene. The rearrangement links TRBV12-2 to TRBJ1-3; D is unclear. The germline V gene encodes CDR1 SGHLS and CDR2 HYDKME. The CDR3 has 14 amino acids. With 4 bases removed from V and 0 bases from J, the gap between germline ends came to 9 bases. The CDR3 DNA, read in part, is TGTGCCAGCTCCCAAGACACTTCTGGAAATACGCTCTAT. Translation gives CASSQDTSGNTLY. The whole CDR3 sequence reads CASSQDTSGNTLYF.

Concerning this clone itself: Gene names denote mouse genes. This CDR3 reads CASSSLNQDTQYF. CDR3 DNA, as far as it was read: TGTGCTAGCAGTTCCTTGAACCAAGACACCCAGTAC. The rearrangement links TRBV29 to TRBJ2-5, with D uncertain. Read coverage stops 1 residue before the CDR3 terminus; the germline J gene supplies the remainder. With 4 bases removed from V and 0 bases from J, the gap between germline ends came to 5 bases. The CDR3 consists of 13 residues. CDR1 and CDR2 from the germline V gene are MSHET and SYDVDS.

By share of the sample, this clone is medium-sized (0.01 to 0.1%). Gene names follow the mouse nomenclature. The sequenced fragment ends 1 residue before the CDR3 boundary, so the rest is inferred from the germline J gene. The chain couples TRBV31 to TRBJ1-4; D not certain. CDR3 length equals 12 residues. CDR1 and CDR2 (germline): GKSSPN, SITVG. V was clipped by 2 bases and J by 5 bases, with 6 bases between them. The chain's CDR3 is CAWSGANERLFF. CDR3 bases read: TGTGCCTGGAGTGGAGCTAACGAAAGATTATTT.

A remark on this clone: All gene names here are mouse names. With the read ending 1 residue before the CDR3 end, the germline J gene is used to fill in that end. The chain joins TRBV12-2 to TRBJ1-1, with D possibly being TRBD1 (5 bases). V was shortened by 2 bases and J by 3 bases, with 9 bases between the two germline ends. Germline V gives CDR1 SGHLS, CDR2 HYDKME. The CDR3 is 13 amino acids. Here the CDR3 reads CASSPQGYTEVFF. The sequenced part of the CDR3 DNA is TGTGCCAGCTCTCCCCAGGGTTACACAGAAGTCTTC.

This clone was observed a handful of times. Genes and germline come from the mouse. The DNA ends 1 residue before the CDR3 does, and the rest of the CDR3 is filled in from the germline J gene. This rearrangement joins TRBV16 to TRBJ2-7; D gene unclear. The CDR3 has 12 amino acids. With 1 base removed from V and 3 bases from J, the gap between germline ends came to 4 bases. Germline values: CDR1 SGHSA, CDR2 FRNQAP. The chain's CDR3 is CASSLVGYEQYF. The DNA read from the CDR3 is TGTGCAAGCAGCTTAGTGGGCTATGAACAGTAC.

This clone occurred a few times. The genes and germline here are from mouse. From the germline J gene comes the end of the CDR3, since the read stops 1 residue before it. This rearrangement joins TRBV3 to TRBJ2-7, with a possible D match to TRBD2 (5 bases). The V gene lost 1 base and the J gene lost 0 bases, with 7 bases spanning the gap. Germline CDR1 reads SNHLY; CDR2 reads FYNGKV (reference sequence). The CDR3 runs 14 residues. CDR3 loop: CASSLDWSSYEQYF. The sequenced CDR3 bases are TGTGCCAGCAGCTTAGACTGGAGCTCCTATGAACAGTAC.

This clone turned up a few times. The gene names here belong to mouse. Sequencing ends 1 residue short of the CDR3 end; the germline J gene provides the rest. This chain links TRBV12-1 with TRBJ1-2, with 7 bases fitting TRBD1. CDR1 is SGHSN and CDR2 is HYEKVE in the germline V gene. V shed 4 bases, J shed 3 bases, and the junction held 7 bases outside the gene matches. The CDR3 is made up of 14 amino acids. CDR3 DNA, as far as it was read: TGTGCCAGCTCCCGACAGGGATTAGACTCCGACTACACC. Protein: CASSRQGLDSDYT. The entire CDR3 reads CASSRQGLDSDYTF.

Concerning this clone itself: These gene names are mouse names. The CDR3 end lies 1 residue beyond the end of the read and is filled in from the germline J gene. The V call is TRBV26, the J call TRBJ2-3, with 13 bases identical to TRBD2. The ends lost 1 base at V and 4 bases at J; junction bases unmatched: 2. CDR3 size: 16 residues. Germline assignment: CDR1 KGHPV and CDR2 FQNQEV (reference sequence). The DNA read from the CDR3 is TGTGCCAGCAGTCTGTGGACTGGGGGGGCGCCAGAAACGCTGTAT. Its protein is CASSLWTGGAPETLY. The CDR3, in full, reads CASSLWTGGAPETLYF.

By frequency in the sample, this clone is medium-sized. The gene names here belong to mouse. The read terminates 1 residue before the CDR3 end, so the remaining end is supplied by the germline J gene. The chain joins TRBV23 to TRBJ1-2; the table's D gene call, TRBD1, was not cross checked with the DNA. The CDR3 covers 13 residues. Germline CDR1 and CDR2: KGHTA and FQNQQP. The CDR3 sequence: CSSSTTGGSDYTF. The covered CDR3 bases are TGCTCCAGCAGTACGACAGGGGGCTCCGACTACACC. The full variable domain, its missing parts supplied by reference TRBV23 and TRBJ1-2, is DAAVTQKPRYLIKMKGQEAEMKCIPEKGHTAVFWYQQKQSKELKFLIYFQNQQPLDQIDMVKERFSAVCPSSSLCSLGIRTCEAEDSALYLCSSSTTGGSDYTFGSGTRLLVI.

About this clone itself: Mouse germline and gene names are used. Sequencing ends 1 residue short of the CDR3 end; the germline J gene provides the rest. The genes are TRBV16 and TRBJ2-4; no clear D. This CDR3 is 14 amino acids long. Trimming cost V 0 bases and J 0 bases, with 4 bases left between them. Per germline, CDR1 SGHSA and CDR2 FRNQAP. The CDR3 reads CASSLEGSQNTLYF. The DNA read from the CDR3 is TGTGCAAGCAGCTTAGAGGGTAGTCAAAACACCTTGTAC.

This clone was seen a handful of times. Any gene name here is a mouse gene name. The sequenced fragment ends 1 residue before the CDR3 boundary, so the rest is inferred from the germline J gene. The chain carries TRBV1 and TRBJ2-7, with 10 bases identical to TRBD2. From germline, CDR1 is NSQYPW and CDR2 LRSPGD (reference sequence). The trim removed 3 bases at V and 4 bases at J, leaving 3 bases unmatched. The CDR3 covers 14 residues. The CDR3: CTCSAPGLGYEQYF. The CDR3 bases that were read are TGCACCTGCAGTGCCCCGGGACTGGGGTATGAACAGTAC.

Remarks on this clone: Any gene name here is a mouse gene name. The observed sequence ends 1 residue before the CDR3 terminus, with the missing tail filled in from the germline J gene. The sample has other DNA sequences that encode this CDR3 too. The rearrangement uses TRBV26 and TRBJ1-2; no reliable D call. Between the trimmed V and J ends, which lost 3 bases and 3 bases, there was a span of 2 bases. This CDR3 is 11 amino acids long. The V gene's germline CDR1 is KGHPV and CDR2 FQNQEV (reference sequence). The part of the CDR3 DNA that was read is TGTGCCAGCAGTCTTGACTCCGACTACACC. It yields the protein CASSLDSDYT. The entire CDR3 is CASSLDSDYTF. Full variable domain (missing parts from reference TRBV26 and TRBJ1-2): NSKVIQTPRYLVKGQGQKAKMRCIPEKGHPVVFWYQQNKNNEFKFLINFQNQEVLQQIDMTEKRFSAECPSNSPCSLEIQSSEAGDSALYLCASSLDSDYTFGSGTRLLVI.